One TCR beta chain is described in this entry. Its antigen remains unknown. Sequencing used immunoSEQ multiplex PCR; TCRdb keeps in-frame clones, though not all of them. The data contain fewer than 40,000 clones, approximately 89% of them singletons. This sample is drawn from a study of OX40 agonist ivuxolimab in advanced cancers. Findings and limits, study-wide: Expanded clones were, on average, more numerous in CD8+ T cells than in CD4+.

The germline V gene encodes CDR1 SQVTM and CDR2 ANQGSEA. This CDR3 spans 15 amino acids. The V end was cut by 4 bases, the J end by 0 bases, with 13 bases between. This TCR was recovered from an adult with an advanced solid tumor such as melanoma, head and neck, liver or kidney cancer. The chain couples TRBV29-1 to TRBJ1-3; the D gene is possibly TRBD1 (5 bases). Specimen: CD4+ or CD8+ T cells sorted from blood, collected in a trial of the OX40 agonist ivuxolimab. CDR3 amino acids: CSVGYRGNSGNTIYF. The CDR3 bases are TGCAGCGTTGGTTATCGGGGCAACTCTGGAAACACCATATATTTT.